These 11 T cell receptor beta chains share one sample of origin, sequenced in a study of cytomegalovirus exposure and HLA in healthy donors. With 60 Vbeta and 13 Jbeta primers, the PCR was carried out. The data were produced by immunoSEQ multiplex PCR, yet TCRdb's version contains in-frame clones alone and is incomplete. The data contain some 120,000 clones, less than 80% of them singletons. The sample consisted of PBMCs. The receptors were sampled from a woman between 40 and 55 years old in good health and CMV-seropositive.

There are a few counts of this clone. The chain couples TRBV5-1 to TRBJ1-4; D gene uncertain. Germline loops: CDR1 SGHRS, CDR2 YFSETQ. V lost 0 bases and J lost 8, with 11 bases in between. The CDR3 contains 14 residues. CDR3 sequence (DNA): TGCGCCAGCAGCTTGGACAAGGGAGGGGAAAAACTGTTTTTT. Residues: CASSLDKGGEKLFF. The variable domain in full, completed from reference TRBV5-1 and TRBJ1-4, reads KAGVTQTPRYLIKTRGQQVTLSCSPISGHRSVSWYQQTPGQGLQFLFEYFSETQRNKGNFPGRFSGRQFSNSRSEMNVSTLELGDSALYLCASSLDKGGEKLFFGSGTQLSVL.

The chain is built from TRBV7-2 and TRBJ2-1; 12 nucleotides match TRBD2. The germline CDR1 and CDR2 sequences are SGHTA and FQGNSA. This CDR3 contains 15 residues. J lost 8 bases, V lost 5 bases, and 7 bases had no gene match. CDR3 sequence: CASSLTSGRWDEQFF. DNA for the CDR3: TGTGCCAGCAGCCTAACTAGCGGGAGGTGGGATGAGCAGTTCTTC.

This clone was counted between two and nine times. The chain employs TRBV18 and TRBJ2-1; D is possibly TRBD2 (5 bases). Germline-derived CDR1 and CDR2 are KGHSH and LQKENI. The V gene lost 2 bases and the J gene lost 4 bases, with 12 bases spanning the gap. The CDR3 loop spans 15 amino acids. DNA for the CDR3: TGTGCCAGCTCACCAAGGAGCGGAACATACAATGAGCAGTTCTTC. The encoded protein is CASSPRSGTYNEQFF.

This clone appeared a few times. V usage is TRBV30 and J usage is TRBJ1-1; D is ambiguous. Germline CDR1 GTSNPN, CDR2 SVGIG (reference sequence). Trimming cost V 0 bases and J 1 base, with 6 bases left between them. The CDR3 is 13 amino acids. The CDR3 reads CAWSVTQNTEAFF. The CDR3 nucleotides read TGTGCCTGGAGTGTGACACAGAACACTGAAGCTTTCTTT. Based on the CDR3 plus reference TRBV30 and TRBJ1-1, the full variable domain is SQTIHQWPATLVQPVGSPLSLECTVEGTSNPNLYWYRQAAGRGLQLLFYSVGIGQISSEVPQNLSASRPQDRQFILSSKKLLLSDSGFYLCAWSVTQNTEAFFGQGTRLTVV.

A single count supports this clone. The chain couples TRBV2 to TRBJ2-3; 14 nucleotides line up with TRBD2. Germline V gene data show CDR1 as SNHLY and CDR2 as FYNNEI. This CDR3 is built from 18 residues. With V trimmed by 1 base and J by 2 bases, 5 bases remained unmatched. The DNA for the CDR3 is TGTGCCAGCAGTGAAGGGGGACTAGCGGGAGCGGTCACAGATACGCAGTATTTT. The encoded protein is CASSEGGLAGAVTDTQYF.

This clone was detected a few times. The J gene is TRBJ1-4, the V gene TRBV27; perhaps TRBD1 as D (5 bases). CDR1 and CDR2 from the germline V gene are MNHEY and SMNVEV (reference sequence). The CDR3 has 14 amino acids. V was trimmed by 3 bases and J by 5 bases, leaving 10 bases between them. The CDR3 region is CASSFLGQNEKLFF. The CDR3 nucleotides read TGTGCCAGCAGTTTCCTGGGGCAGAATGAAAAACTGTTTTTT.

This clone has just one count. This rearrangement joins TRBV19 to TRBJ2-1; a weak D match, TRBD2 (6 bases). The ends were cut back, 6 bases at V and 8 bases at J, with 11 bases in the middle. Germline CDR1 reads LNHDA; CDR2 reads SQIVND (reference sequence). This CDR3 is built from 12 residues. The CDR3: CASSTSGDEQFF. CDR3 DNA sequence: TGTGCCAGTAGCACCTCGGGGGATGAGCAGTTCTTC.

Here the CDR3 DNA reads TGTGCCAGCAGTTTGGTCCGAGACACTGAAGCTTTCTTT. Protein sequence: CASSLVRDTEAFF. This chain links TRBV27 with TRBJ1-1, with unresolved D. V was shortened by 3 bases and J by 3 bases, with 8 bases between the two germline ends. CDR1 MNHEY and CDR2 SMNVEV come from the germline V gene (reference sequence). The CDR3 runs 13 residues.

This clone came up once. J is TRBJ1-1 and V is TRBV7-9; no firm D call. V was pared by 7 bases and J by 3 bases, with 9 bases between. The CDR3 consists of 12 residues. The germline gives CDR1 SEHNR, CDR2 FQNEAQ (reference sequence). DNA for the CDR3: TGTGCCAGCACCCGGGGTGACACTGAAGCTTTCTTT. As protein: CASTRGDTEAFF.

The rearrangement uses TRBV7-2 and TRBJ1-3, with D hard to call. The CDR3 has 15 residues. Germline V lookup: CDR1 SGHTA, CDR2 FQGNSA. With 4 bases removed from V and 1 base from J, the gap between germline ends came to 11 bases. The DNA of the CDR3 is TGTGCCAGCAGCTACAACGCGGGATCTGGAAACACCATATATTTT. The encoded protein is CASSYNAGSGNTIYF.

CDR3 amino acids: CASSFTVTEAFF. CDR3 sequence (DNA): TGTGCCAGCAGCTTCACGGTGACTGAAGCTTTCTTT. This chain connects TRBV11-2 to TRBJ1-1; no definite D call. CDR3 length: 12 amino acids. Trimming stripped 3 bases from V and 5 bases from J, with 7 bases between. From germline, CDR1 is SGHAT and CDR2 FQNNGV.